This T cell receptor beta chain was identified during a study of identical twins. This clonotype has a handful of counts. TCRdb used MiXCR to reprocess the 5' RACE reads, holding one entry per CDR3 protein. The sample consists of 500,000 to 650,000 distinct CDR3 sequences, under 8.5% of them appearing once. This CDR3 spans 16 amino acids. The sample was also linked to a second study, of yellow fever vaccine responses in identical twins.

The TCR originated in a woman younger than 35 in good health. This chain uses TRBV21-1 with TRBJ2-6; the table calls TRBD1, which could not be checked here. TRBV21-1 is reported as a pseudogene. Specimen: PBMCs. CDR3 protein: CASSISGVRGANVLTF. The CDR3 DNA reads TGTGCCAGCAGCATTTCGGGGGTGCGTGGGGCCAACGTCCTGACTTTC.